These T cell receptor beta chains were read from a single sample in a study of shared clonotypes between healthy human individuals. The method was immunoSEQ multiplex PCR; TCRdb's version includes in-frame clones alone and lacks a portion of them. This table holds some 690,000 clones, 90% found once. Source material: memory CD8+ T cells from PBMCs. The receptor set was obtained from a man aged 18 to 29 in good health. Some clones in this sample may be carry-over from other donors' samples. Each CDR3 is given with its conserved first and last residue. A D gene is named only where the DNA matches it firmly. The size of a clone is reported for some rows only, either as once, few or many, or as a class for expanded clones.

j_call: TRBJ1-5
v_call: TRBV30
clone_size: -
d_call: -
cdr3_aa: CAWSVQGAGYQPQHF
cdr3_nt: TGTGCCTGGAGTGTACAAGGGGCAGGTTATCAGCCCCAGCATTTT

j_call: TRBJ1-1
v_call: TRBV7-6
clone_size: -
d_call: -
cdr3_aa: CASSLVSKGSTEAFF
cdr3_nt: TGTGCCAGCAGCTTAGTTTCGAAGGGGTCCACTGAAGCTTTCTTT

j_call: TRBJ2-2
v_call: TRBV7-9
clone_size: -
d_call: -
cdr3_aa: CASTGGATLGELFF
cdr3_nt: TGTGCCAGCACTGGGGGGGCAACCCTCGGGGAGCTGTTTTTT

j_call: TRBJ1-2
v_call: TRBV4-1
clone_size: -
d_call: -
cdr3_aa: CASSQGGSGGYTF
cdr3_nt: TGCGCCAGCAGCCAAGGGGGCTCGGGTGGCTACACCTTC

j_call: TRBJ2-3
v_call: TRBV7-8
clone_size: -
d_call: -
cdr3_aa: CASSSLRDTQYF
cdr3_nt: TGTGCCAGCAGCTCCCTTCGAGATACGCAGTATTTT

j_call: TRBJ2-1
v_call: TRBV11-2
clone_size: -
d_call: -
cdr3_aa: CASSWQRARNEQFF
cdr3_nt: TGTGCCAGCAGCTGGCAGCGGGCAAGGAATGAGCAGTTCTTC

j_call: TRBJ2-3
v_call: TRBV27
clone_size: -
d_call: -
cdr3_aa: CASSLTLEVRADTQYF
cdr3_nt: TGTGCCAGCAGTTTAACGCTCGAAGTGCGGGCGGATACGCAGTATTTT

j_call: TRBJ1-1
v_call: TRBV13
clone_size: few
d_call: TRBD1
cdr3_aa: CASSLLRGRTEAFF
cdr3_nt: TGTGCCAGCAGCTTACTAAGGGGGCGAACTGAAGCTTTCTTT

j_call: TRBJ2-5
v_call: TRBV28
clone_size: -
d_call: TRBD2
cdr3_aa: CASSRGLAGVQETQYF
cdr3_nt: TGTGCCAGCAGTAGGGGACTAGCGGGGGTCCAAGAGACCCAGTACTTC

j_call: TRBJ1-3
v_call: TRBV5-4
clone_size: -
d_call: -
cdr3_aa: CASSLGVGVENTIYF
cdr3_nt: TGTGCCAGCAGCTTGGGTGTGGGGGTGGAAAACACCATATATTTT

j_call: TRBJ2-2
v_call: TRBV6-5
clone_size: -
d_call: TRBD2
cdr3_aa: CASWKRDYGGELFF
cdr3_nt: TGTGCCAGCTGGAAGCGGGACTATGGCGGGGAGCTGTTTTTT

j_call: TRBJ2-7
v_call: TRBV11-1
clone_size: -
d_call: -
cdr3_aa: CASRGQGYYEQYF
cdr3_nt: TGTGCCAGCCGCGGGCAGGGGTACTACGAGCAGTACTTC

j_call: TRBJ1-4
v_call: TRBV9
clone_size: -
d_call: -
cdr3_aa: CASSVGGLHEKLFF
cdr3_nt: TGTGCCAGCAGCGTAGGGGGGTTGCACGAAAAACTGTTTTTT

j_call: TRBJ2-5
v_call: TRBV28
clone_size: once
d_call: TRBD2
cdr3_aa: CASSFIGGIETQYF
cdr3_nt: TGTGCCAGCAGTTTTATCGGGGGGATCGAGACCCAGTACTTC

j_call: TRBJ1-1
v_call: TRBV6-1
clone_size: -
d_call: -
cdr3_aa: CASSARGGNTEAFF
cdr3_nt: TGTGCCAGCAGTGCTCGGGGAGGGAACACTGAAGCTTTCTTT

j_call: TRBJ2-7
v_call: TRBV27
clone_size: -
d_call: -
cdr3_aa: CASSQSGPYEQYF
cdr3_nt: TGTGCCAGCAGTCAATCAGGCCCCTACGAGCAGTACTTC